Listed below are T cell receptor beta chains from one sample, sequenced in a study of shared clonotypes between healthy human individuals. The method was immunoSEQ multiplex PCR; TCRdb's version includes in-frame clones alone and lacks a portion of them. This sample yields about 800,000 clones, of which 90% to 98% are seen a single time; about 0.25% belongs to the top ten. Sequencing was done on a sample of naive CD8+ T cells sorted from blood. These receptors came from a man aged 25-40 years in good health. CDR3s include the opening cysteine and the closing phenylalanine or tryptophan. Each record gives: V gene, D gene, clone size, J gene, CDR3 DNA, CDR3 protein. D genes are given only for firm matches. Some rows mark clone size as missing; the rest say once, few, many or name a class of expanded clone.

TRBV6-5,.,.,TRBJ2-7,TGTGCCAGCAGTAGTATCGGACGGGAGCAGTACTTC,CASSSIGREQYF
TRBV11-2,.,.,TRBJ2-2,TGTGCCAGCAGCCGGACTGTCACCGGGGAGCTGTTTTTT,CASSRTVTGELFF
TRBV29-1,.,.,TRBJ2-7,TGCAGCGTGGAGGAGCAGGGTTACGAGCAGTACTTC,CSVEEQGYEQYF
TRBV5-1,.,.,TRBJ2-6,TGCGCCAGCAGCTTGGTGGGCAGGGACTCCTCTGGGGCCAACGTCCTGACTTTC,CASSLVGRDSSGANVLTF
TRBV27,.,.,TRBJ2-7,TGTGCCAGCAGTGCCTCGAACGAGCAGTACTTC,CASSASNEQYF
TRBV5-4,TRBD1,.,TRBJ2-7,TGTGCCAGCAGCTCGAAGGGACAGGGCCTTTTCTCCTACGAGCAGTACTTC,CASSSKGQGLFSYEQYF
TRBV4-1,.,.,TRBJ2-7,TGCGCCAGCAGCCACCTCACCTTAAACTACGAGCAGTACTTC,CASSHLTLNYEQYF
TRBV7-8,TRBD2,.,TRBJ2-7,TGTGCCAGCAGCTTAGGGGGGAGGGGCGTGGACGAGCAGTACTTC,CASSLGGRGVDEQYF
TRBV4-1,TRBD1,.,TRBJ2-7,TGCGCCAGCAGCCAGATCAGGGGGCAGTCCTACGAGCAGTACTTC,CASSQIRGQSYEQYF
TRBV2,TRBD2,.,TRBJ2-7,TGTGCCAGCAGTGGGACTAGCGGGGTTAGCTCCTACGAGCAGTACTTC,CASSGTSGVSSYEQYF
TRBV2,.,.,TRBJ2-7,TGTGCCAGCAGTCGGGAGGGACAGGAGAGCTCCTACGAGCAGTACTTC,CASSREGQESSYEQYF
TRBV7-6,TRBD1,.,TRBJ2-7,TGTGCCAGCAGCTTAGTCCCTCCGAACCGGGACAGGGGACCCTACGAGCAGTACTTC,CASSLVPPNRDRGPYEQYF
TRBV11-2,.,.,TRBJ2-3,TGTGCCAGCAGCTTCGTCAAGGACTCTAGCACAGATACGCAGTATTTT,CASSFVKDSSTDTQYF
TRBV7-2,.,.,TRBJ2-3,TGTGCCAGCAGCTTGGTGTTAGAGGGCACAGATACGCAGTATTTT,CASSLVLEGTDTQYF
TRBV7-8,.,.,TRBJ1-5,TGTGCCAGCAGCTTCGGGGACAGCAATCAGCCCCAGCATTTT,CASSFGDSNQPQHF
TRBV28,TRBD1,.,TRBJ2-7,TGTGCCAGCAAATCGGGTCAGGGGGCGCGAGAGCAGTACTTC,CASKSGQGAREQYF
TRBV27,.,.,TRBJ1-5,TGTGCCAGCAGTTGGGGGGTAGGCAATCAGCCCCAGCATTTT,CASSWGVGNQPQHF
TRBV9,TRBD1,.,TRBJ2-1,TGTGCCAGCAGCGTAGAAGGGACAGACAATGAGCAGTTCTTC,CASSVEGTDNEQFF
TRBV5-1,.,.,TRBJ2-6,TGCGCCAGCAGCATAAGAGGGGAGTACAACGTCCTGACTTTC,CASSIRGEYNVLTF
TRBV7-8,.,.,TRBJ1-5,TGTGCCAGCAGCTTAAGCCTTAGGCAGCCCCAGCATTTT,CASSLSLRQPQHF
TRBV27,.,once,TRBJ2-7,TGTGCCAGCAGTTTAGGCGGGAAGGGGGACGAGCAGTACTTC,CASSLGGKGDEQYF
TRBV6-1,TRBD1,.,TRBJ2-7,TGTGCCAGCAGCGAATTTGGGACAGGCAGCTCCTACGAGCAGTACTTC,CASSEFGTGSSYEQYF
TRBV10-1,.,few,TRBJ2-2,TGCGCCAGCAGTGAGGCCTTTCCCCCGAACACCGGGGAGCTGTTTTTT,CASSEAFPPNTGELFF
TRBV19,.,.,TRBJ1-5,TGTGCCAGTAGTATAGCAGGGATGGGGCAGCCCCAGCATTTT,CASSIAGMGQPQHF
TRBV19,.,.,TRBJ1-2,TGTGCCAAAAGGTCGGATGACTATGGCTACACCTTC,CAKRSDDYGYTF
TRBV30,.,.,TRBJ2-7,TGTGCCTGGACATCGCATTCCTACGAGCAGTACTTC,CAWTSHSYEQYF
TRBV11-2,.,.,TRBJ2-4,TGTGCCAGTTTTGGGGGGCCCCCACAGGACATTCAGTACTTC,CASFGGPPQDIQYF
TRBV13,.,once,TRBJ2-1,TGTGCCAGCAGCTCCATCGAGGGCCGGCAGTTCTTC,CASSSIEGRQFF
TRBV27,TRBD1,.,TRBJ1-1,TGTGCCAGCAGCAAGGACAGGGAAGCTTTCTTT,CASSKDREAFF
TRBV29-1,.,.,TRBJ2-7,TGCAGCGTTGAAGGTGAGGCAGGGGGGAAAAACACCTACGAGCAGTACTTC,CSVEGEAGGKNTYEQYF
TRBV18,.,once,TRBJ2-2,TGTGCCAGCTCACCGAAGGGCAGAAACACCGGGGAGCTGTTTTTT,CASSPKGRNTGELFF
TRBV7-9,.,once,TRBJ1-1,TGTGCCAGCAGAAAGGGAGCTGAAGCTTTCTTT,CASRKGAEAFF
TRBV29-1,.,.,TRBJ1-3,TGCAGCGTTGAGGGAGGGTGGGACTCTGGAAACACCATATATTTT,CSVEGGWDSGNTIYF
TRBV7-3,TRBD2,.,TRBJ2-1,TGTGCCAGCAGCTTTTGGGAGGGGCCCCTTGGTGAGAATGAGCAGTTCTTC,CASSFWEGPLGENEQFF
TRBV6-1,TRBD1,once,TRBJ2-1,TGTGCCAGCAGTGAAGCGCCCGAGAGACAGGGTGTTTCCTACAATGAGCAGTTCTTC,CASSEAPERQGVSYNEQFF
TRBV5-4,.,.,TRBJ2-1,TGTGCCAGCAGCTTAGGAGGGGTTGAGCAGTTCTTC,CASSLGGVEQFF
TRBV30,.,.,TRBJ2-7,TGTGCCGGAGAGGCGGGGAAGCCCTACGAGCAGTACTTC,CAGEAGKPYEQYF
TRBV5-1,.,.,TRBJ2-7,TGCGCCAGCAGCTTCGGGGATTACAGCTCCTACGAGCAGTACTTC,CASSFGDYSSYEQYF
TRBV2,TRBD1,few,TRBJ2-7,TGTGCCAGCAGAAGACAGGGCGACTACGAGCAGTACTTC,CASRRQGDYEQYF
TRBV27,.,.,TRBJ2-7,TGTGCCAGCAGTTTATCAAGGAGGTACGAGCAGTACTTC,CASSLSRRYEQYF
TRBV9,TRBD2,.,TRBJ2-7,TGTGCCAGCAGCGACCGGGGGGACGAGCAGTACTTC,CASSDRGDEQYF
TRBV2,TRBD2,.,TRBJ2-5,TGTGCCAGCAGTGAATATGCTCTAGCGGGACCCGCAACCCAGTACTTC,CASSEYALAGPATQYF
TRBV11-3,TRBD1,.,TRBJ2-2,TGTGCCAGCAGCCCCGACAGGGCGGTGGCCGGGGAGCTGTTTTTT,CASSPDRAVAGELFF
TRBV7-9,.,.,TRBJ2-1,TGTGCCAGCAGCTCCAGAGGGGGGGGGTTACCGTCCTACAATGAGCAGTTCTTC,CASSSRGGGLPSYNEQFF
TRBV19,.,.,TRBJ2-7,TGTGCCAGTAGTATCGGAGGGGGCATAAGTCGCGAGCAGTACTTC,CASSIGGGISREQYF